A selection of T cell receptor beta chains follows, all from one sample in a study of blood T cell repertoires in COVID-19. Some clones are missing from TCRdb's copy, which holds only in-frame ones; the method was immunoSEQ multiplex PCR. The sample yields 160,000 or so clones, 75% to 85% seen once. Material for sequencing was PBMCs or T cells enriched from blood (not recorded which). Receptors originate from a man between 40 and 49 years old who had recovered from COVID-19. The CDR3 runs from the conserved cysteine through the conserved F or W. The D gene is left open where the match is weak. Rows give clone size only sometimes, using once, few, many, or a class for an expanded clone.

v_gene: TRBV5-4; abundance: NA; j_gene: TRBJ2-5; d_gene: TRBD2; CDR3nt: TGTGCCGGGAATAGCGGGGGGGCGAAAGAGACCCAGTACTTC; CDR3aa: CAGNSGGAKETQYF
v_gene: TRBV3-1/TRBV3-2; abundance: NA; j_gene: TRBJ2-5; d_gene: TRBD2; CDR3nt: TGTGCCAGCAGCCCTGGGACTAGCGGGGGGTCCTCCGAGACCCAGTACTTC; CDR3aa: CASSPGTSGGSSETQYF
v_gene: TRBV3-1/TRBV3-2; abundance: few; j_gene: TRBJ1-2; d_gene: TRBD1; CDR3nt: TGTGCCAGCAGCCCCGGACAGGGCACTTACCAATATGGCTACACCTTC; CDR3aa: CASSPGQGTYQYGYTF
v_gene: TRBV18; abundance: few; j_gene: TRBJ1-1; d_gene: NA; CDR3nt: TGTGCCAGCTCCCCGGGGGGGTTTAACACTGAAGCTTTCTTT; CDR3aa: CASSPGGFNTEAFF
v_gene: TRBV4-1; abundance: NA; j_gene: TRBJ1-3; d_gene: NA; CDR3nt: TGCGCCAGCAGCCAGGGAGAGGCGAAGGCTGGAAACACCATATATTTT; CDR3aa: CASSQGEAKAGNTIYF
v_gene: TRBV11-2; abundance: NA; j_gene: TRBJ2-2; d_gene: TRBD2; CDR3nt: TGTGCCAGCAGGCCACTAGCGGGGGGGCCCAACACCGGGGAGCTGTTTTTT; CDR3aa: CASRPLAGGPNTGELFF
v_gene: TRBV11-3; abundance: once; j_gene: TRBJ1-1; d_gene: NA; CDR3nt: TGTGCCAGCAGCTTGGGGGACATCACTGAAGCTTTCTTT; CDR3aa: CASSLGDITEAFF
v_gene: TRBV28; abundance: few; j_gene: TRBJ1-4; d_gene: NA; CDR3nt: TGTGCCAGCAGTTTAACGGGGACATCACCGAGTTTT; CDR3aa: CASSLTGTSPSF
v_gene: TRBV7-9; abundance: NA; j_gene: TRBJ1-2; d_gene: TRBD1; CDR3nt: TGTGCCAGCAGCTCTCTAAGACAGGGGGACTATGGCTACACCTTC; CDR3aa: CASSSLRQGDYGYTF
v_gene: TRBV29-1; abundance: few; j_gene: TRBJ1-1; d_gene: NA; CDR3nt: TGCAGCGCCCGAGGCTCCCCAGAACGGGTAAGCGCTGAAGCTTTCTTT; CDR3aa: CSARGSPERVSAEAFF
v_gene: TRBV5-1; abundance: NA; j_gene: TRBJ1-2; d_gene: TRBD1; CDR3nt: TGCGCCAGCAGCCTAACCTCGGGACAGGGGGTCGATGGCTACACCTTC; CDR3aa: CASSLTSGQGVDGYTF
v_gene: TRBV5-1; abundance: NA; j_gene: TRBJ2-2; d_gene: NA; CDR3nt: TGCGCCAGCCCTAACGACCCGGGCGGGGAGCTGTTTTTT; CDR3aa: CASPNDPGGELFF
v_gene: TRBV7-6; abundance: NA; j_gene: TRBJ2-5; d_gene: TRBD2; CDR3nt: TGTGCCAGCAGCTTAGTAAAGATAGCGGGGTACCAAGAGACCCAGTACTTC; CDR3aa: CASSLVKIAGYQETQYF
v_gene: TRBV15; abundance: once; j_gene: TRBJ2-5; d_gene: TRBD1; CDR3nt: TGTGCCACCAGCAGAGATCGAACGGGACAGGGGGCGTGGGCGAGAGAGACCCAGTACTTC; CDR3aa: CATSRDRTGQGAWARETQYF
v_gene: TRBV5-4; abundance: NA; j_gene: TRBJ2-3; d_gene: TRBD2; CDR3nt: TGTGCCAGCAGCTTGGCCCTAGCGGGGGGATCAGATACGCAGTATTTT; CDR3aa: CASSLALAGGSDTQYF
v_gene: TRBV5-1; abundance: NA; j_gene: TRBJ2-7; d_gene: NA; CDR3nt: TGCGCCAGCAGCTTGGTGTCCGGTTCCTCCTACGAGCAGTACTTC; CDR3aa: CASSLVSGSSYEQYF
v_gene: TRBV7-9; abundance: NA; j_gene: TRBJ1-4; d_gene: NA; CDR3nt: TGTGCCAGCAGCTTAGGGGGTGCAGGGTTTGAAAAACTGTTTTTT; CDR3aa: CASSLGGAGFEKLFF
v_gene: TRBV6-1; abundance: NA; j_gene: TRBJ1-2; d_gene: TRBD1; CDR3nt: TGTGCCAGCAGTGAAGGGAGTGTCAGGGGGGCAGGTCCCTTC; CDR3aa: CASSEGSVRGAGPF
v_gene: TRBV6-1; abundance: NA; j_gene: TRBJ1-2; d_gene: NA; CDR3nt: TGTGCCAGCAGTGAGATCAGGCGTTCCCCGGGAGGCTACACCTTC; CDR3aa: CASSEIRRSPGGYTF
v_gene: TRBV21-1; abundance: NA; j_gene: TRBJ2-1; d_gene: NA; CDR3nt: TGTGCCAGCAGCGGCGACCGGGACAGCTCCTACAATGAGCAGTTCTTC; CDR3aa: CASSGDRDSSYNEQFF
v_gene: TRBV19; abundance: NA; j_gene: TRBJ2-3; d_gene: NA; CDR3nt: TGTGCCAGTAGTATAGGGGGGGGCACCCTCACAGATACGCAGTATTTT; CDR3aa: CASSIGGGTLTDTQYF
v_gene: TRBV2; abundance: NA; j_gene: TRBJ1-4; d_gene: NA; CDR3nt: TGTGCCAGCAGTGAATCGGGGGGTGTAGAAAAACTGTTTTTT; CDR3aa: CASSESGGVEKLFF
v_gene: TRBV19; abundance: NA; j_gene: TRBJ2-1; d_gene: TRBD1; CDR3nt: TGTGCCAGTAGTATCATCGGGACAGTGAACCATGAGCAGTTCTTC; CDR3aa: CASSIIGTVNHEQFF
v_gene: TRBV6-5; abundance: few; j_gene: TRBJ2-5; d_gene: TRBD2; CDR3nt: TGTGCCAGCAGTCCAACGGGGACTAGCTTAGAGACCCAGTACTTC; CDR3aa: CASSPTGTSLETQYF
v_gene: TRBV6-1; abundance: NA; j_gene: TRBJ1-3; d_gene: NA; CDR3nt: TGTGCCAGCAGTGAAAGGCAGGGATTAGGAAACACCATATATTTT; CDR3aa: CASSERQGLGNTIYF
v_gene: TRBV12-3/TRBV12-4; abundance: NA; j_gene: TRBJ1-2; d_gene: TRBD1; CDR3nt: TGTGCCAGCAGTCTACCCAGGGGGGACGGCTACACCTTC; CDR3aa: CASSLPRGDGYTF
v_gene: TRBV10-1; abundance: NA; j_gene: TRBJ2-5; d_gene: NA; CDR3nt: TGCGCCAGCAGTGAGAGAGGACAAGAGACCCAGTACTTC; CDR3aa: CASSERGQETQYF
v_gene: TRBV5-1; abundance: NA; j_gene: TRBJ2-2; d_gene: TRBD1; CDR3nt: TGCGCCAGCAGCCCACGCGCAGGGGGCCCCGGGGAGCTGTTTTTT; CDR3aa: CASSPRAGGPGELFF
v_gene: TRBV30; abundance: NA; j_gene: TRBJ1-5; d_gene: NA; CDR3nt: TGTGCCTGGAGTGTGCAGGGAAACCAGCCCCAGCATTTT; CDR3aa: CAWSVQGNQPQHF
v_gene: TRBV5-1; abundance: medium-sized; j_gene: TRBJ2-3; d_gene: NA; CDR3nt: TGCGCCAGCAGCTCCTCGACTAGCACAGATACGCAGTATTTT; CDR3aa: CASSSSTSTDTQYF
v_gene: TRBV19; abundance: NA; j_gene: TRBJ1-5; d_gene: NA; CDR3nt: TGTGCCAGTAGAAACAGACGGCAGAATCAGCCCCAGCATTTT; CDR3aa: CASRNRRQNQPQHF
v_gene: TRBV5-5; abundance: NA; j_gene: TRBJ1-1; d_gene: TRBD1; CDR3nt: TGTGCCAGCAGCTTGAGGTTGACAGGGTCTAACACTGAAGCTTTCTTT; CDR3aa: CASSLRLTGSNTEAFF
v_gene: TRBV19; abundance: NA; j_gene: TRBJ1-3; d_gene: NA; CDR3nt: TGTGCCAGTAGTCAACCCGCAGGGGTCTCTGGAAACACCATATATTTT; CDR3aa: CASSQPAGVSGNTIYF
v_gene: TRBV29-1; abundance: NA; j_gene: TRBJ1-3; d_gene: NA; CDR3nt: TGCAGCGTTGAAGCGGGGTACTCTGGAAACACCATATATTTT; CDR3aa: CSVEAGYSGNTIYF
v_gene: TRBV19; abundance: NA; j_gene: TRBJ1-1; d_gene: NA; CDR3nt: TGTGCCAGTAGTAGTACAGGGAACACTGAAGCTTTCTTT; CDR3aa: CASSSTGNTEAFF
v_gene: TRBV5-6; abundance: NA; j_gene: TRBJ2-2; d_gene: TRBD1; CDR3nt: TGTGCCAGCAGCTCCTACTACAGGGGTGGCCCCGGGGAGCTGTTTTTT; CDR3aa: CASSSYYRGGPGELFF
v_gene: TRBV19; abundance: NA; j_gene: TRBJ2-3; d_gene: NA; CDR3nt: TGTGCCAGTAGGCATCCCCCGGAGCCCACTAGCACAGATACGCAGTATTTT; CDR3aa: CASRHPPEPTSTDTQYF
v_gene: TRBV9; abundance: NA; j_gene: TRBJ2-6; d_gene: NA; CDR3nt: TGTGCCAGCAGCGTAGCTGGCAGGTACTCTGGGGCCAACGTCCTGACTTTC; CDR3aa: CASSVAGRYSGANVLTF
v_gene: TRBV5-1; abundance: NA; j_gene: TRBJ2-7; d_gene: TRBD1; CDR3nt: TGCGCCAGCAGCTCCGATCCGGGACAGGGAGGTTACGAGCAGTACTTC; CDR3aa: CASSSDPGQGGYEQYF
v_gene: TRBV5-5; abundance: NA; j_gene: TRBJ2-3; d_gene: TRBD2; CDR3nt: TGTGCCAGCAGCTTCGGCGGGGGGAGGGCAGATACGCAGTATTTT; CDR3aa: CASSFGGGRADTQYF
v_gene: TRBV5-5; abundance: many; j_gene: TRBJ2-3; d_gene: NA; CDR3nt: TGTGCCAGCAGCCAGCGGACAGATACGCAGTATTTT; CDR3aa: CASSQRTDTQYF
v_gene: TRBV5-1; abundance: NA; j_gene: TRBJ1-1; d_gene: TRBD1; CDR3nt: TGCGCCAGCACGTGGGACAGGCAGAACACTGAAGCTTTCTTT; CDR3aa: CASTWDRQNTEAFF
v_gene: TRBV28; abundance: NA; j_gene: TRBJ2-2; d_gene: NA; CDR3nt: TGTGCCACTCGGGGGTTCGTGGGTACCGGGGAGCTGTTTTTT; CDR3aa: CATRGFVGTGELFF
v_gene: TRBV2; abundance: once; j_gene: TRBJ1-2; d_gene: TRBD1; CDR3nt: TGTGCCAGCAGTAGGACAGGGGATCGAGGCTACACCTTC; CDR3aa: CASSRTGDRGYTF
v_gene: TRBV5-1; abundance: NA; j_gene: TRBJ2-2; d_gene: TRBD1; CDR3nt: TGCGCCAGCAGCACAAGGGACAGGGGTGGCACCGGGGAGCTGTTTTTT; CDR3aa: CASSTRDRGGTGELFF
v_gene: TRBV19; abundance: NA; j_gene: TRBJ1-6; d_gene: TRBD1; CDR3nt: TGTGCCAGTAGTATAGGGGGGACAGGCAATTCACCCCTCCACTTT; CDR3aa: CASSIGGTGNSPLHF
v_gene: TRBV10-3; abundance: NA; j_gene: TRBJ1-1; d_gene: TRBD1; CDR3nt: TGTGCCATCAGTGACTGGACAGGGGGCTACACTGAAGCTTTCTTT; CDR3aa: CAISDWTGGYTEAFF
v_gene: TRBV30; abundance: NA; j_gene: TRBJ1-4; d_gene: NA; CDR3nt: TGTGCCTGGAGTGTAGGACAGCCGAATGAAAAACTGTTTTTT; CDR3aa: CAWSVGQPNEKLFF
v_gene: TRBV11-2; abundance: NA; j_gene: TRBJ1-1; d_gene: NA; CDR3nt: TGTGCCAGCAGCTTCAACGGGGGAGAAACTGAAGCTTTCTTT; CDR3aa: CASSFNGGETEAFF
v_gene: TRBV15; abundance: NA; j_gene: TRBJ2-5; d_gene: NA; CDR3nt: TGTGCCACCAGCAGATTTTCGGAAGAGACCCAGTACTTC; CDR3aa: CATSRFSEETQYF
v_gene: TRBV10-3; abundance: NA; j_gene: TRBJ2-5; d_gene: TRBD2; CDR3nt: TGTGCCACGGATCCGGGACTAGCGGGGGGGAACCAAGAGACCCAGTACTTC; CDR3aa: CATDPGLAGGNQETQYF
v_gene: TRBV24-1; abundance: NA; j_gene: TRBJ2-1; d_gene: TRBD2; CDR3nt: TGTGCCACCAGTGATCCGGGACTAGCGGGGGGTTTTGAGCAGTTCTTC; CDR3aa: CATSDPGLAGGFEQFF
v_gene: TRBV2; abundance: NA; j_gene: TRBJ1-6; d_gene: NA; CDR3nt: TGTGCCAGCACCCTGGAAGGGGTCTCCTATAATTCACCCCTCCACTTT; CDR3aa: CASTLEGVSYNSPLHF